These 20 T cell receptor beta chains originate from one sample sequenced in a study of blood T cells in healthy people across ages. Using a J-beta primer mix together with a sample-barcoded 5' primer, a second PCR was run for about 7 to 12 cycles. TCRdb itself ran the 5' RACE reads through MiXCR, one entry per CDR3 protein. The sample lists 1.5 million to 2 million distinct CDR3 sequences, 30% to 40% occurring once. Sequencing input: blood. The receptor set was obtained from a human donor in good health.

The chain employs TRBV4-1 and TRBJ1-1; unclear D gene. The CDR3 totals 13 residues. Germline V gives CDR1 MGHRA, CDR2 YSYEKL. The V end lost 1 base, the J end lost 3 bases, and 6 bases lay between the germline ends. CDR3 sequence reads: CASSQASDTEAFF. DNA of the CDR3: TGCGCCAGCAGCCAAGCGTCAGACACTGAAGCTTTCTTT.

CDR3 in amino acids: CASSLSYADTQYF. CDR3 bases: TGTGCCAGCAGCTTATCCTATGCAGATACGCAGTATTTT. This sequence joins TRBV7-9 and TRBJ2-3; D remains ambiguous. In germline, CDR1 is SEHNR, CDR2 FQNEAQ (reference sequence). The CDR3 totals 13 residues. V was clipped by 2 bases and J by 4 bases, with 7 bases between them.

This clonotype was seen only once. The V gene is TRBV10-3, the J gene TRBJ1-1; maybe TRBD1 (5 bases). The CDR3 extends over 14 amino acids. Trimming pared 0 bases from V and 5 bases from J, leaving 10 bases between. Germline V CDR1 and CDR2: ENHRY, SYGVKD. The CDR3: CAISESEGWTEAFF. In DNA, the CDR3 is TGTGCCATCAGTGAGTCGGAGGGGTGGACTGAAGCTTTCTTT.

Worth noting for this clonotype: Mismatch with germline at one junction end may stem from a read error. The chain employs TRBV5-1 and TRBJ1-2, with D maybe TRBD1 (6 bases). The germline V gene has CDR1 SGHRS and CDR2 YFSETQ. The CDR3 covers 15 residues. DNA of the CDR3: TGCGTCAGCAGCTTGTTGGCAGGGGAGAACTATGGCTACACCTTC. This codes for CVSSLLAGENYGYTF.

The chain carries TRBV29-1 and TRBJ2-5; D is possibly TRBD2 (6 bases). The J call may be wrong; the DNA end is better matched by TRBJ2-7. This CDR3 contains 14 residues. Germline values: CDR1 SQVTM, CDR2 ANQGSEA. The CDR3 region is CSVAGAAGTYEQYF. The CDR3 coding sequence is TGCAGCGTCGCCGGGGCGGCGGGGACCTACGAGCAGTACTTC.

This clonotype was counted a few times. CDR3 in amino acids: CASRGDTSALHF. CDR3 coding DNA: TGTGCCAGCAGGGGGGACACCTCAGCCCTCCACTTT. The chain is built from TRBV12-3 or TRBV12-4 and TRBJ1-6; a weak D match, TRBD1 (6 bases). CDR3 length equals 12 residues. The ends were cut back, 6 bases at V and 14 bases at J, with 14 bases in the middle.

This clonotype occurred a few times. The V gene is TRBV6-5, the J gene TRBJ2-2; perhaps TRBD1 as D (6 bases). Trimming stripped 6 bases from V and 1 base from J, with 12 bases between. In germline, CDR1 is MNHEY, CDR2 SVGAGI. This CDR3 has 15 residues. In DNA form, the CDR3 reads TGTGCCAGCAGGGCCCCGGGACAGAACACCGGGGAGCTGTTTTTT. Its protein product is CASRAPGQNTGELFF.

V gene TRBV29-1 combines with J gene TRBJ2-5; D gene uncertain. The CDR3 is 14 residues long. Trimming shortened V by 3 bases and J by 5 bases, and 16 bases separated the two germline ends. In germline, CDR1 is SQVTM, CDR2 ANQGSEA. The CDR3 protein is CSVDLGTSSETQYF. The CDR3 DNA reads TGCAGCGTTGACCTGGGAACCTCTTCGGAGACCCAGTACTTC.

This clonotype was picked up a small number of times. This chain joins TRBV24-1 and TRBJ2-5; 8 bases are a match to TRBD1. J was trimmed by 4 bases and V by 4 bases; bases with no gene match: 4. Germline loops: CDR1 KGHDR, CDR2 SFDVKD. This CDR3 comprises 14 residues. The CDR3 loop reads CATSDRTGSETQYF. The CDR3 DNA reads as TGTGCCACCAGTGACCGGACAGGGTCAGAGACCCAGTACTTC.

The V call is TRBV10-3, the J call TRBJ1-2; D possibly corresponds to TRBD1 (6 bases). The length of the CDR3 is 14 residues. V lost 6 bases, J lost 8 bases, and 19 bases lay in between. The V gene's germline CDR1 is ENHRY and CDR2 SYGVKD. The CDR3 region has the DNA TGTGCCATCAGGCCCACACAGGGATCAACCGGCTACACCTTC. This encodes CAIRPTQGSTGYTF.

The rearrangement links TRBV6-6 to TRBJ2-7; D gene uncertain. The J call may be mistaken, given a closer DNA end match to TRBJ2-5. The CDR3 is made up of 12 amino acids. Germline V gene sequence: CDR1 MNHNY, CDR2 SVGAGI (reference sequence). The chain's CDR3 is CASSEDQETQYF. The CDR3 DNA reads TGTGCCAGCAGTGAGGATCAGGAGACCCAGTACTTC.

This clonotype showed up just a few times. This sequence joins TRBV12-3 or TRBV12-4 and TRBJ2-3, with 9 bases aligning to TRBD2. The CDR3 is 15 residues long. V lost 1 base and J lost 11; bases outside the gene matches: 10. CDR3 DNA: TGTGCCAGCAGTTTAGGCGGGGGGGCCAAGTATTGGCAGTATTTT. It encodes CASSLGGGAKYWQYF.

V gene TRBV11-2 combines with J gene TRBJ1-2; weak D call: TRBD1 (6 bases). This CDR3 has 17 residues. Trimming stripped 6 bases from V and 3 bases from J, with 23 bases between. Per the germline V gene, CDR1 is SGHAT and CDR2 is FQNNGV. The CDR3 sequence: CASSPIRQVEGHYGYTF. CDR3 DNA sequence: TGTGCCAGCAGTCCAATCCGACAGGTGGAAGGGCACTATGGCTACACCTTC.

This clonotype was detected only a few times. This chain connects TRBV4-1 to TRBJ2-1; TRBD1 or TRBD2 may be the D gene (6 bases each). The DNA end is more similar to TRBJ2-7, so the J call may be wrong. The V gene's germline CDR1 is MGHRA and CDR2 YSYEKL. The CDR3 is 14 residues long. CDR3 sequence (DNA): TGCGCCAGCAGCCAGATGGGGGGCTACAATGAGCAGTACTTC. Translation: CASSQMGGYNEQYF.

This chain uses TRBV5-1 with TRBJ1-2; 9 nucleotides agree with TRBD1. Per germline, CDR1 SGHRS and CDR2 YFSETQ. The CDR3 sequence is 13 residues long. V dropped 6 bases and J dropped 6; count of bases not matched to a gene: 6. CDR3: CASMGTGLNGYTF. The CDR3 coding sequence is TGCGCCAGCATGGGGACAGGGCTTAATGGCTACACCTTC. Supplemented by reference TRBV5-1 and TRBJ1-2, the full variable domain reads KAGVTQTPRYLIKTRGQQVTLSCSPISGHRSVSWYQQTPGQGLQFLFEYFSETQRNKGNFPGRFSGRQFSNSRSEMNVSTLELGDSALYLCASMGTGLNGYTFGSGTRLTVV.

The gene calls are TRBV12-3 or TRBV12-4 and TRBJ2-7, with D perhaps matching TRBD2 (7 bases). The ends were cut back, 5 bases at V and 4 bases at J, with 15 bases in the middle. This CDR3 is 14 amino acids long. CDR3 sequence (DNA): TGTGCCAGCAGTCCCGGGGGGCCAGGGTACGAGCAGTACTTC. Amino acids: CASSPGGPGYEQYF.

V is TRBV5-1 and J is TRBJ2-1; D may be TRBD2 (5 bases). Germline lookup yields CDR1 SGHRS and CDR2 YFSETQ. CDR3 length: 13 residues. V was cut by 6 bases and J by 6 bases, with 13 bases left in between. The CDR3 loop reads CASKFSGFNEQFF. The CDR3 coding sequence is TGCGCCAGCAAGTTTTCGGGATTCAATGAGCAGTTCTTC.

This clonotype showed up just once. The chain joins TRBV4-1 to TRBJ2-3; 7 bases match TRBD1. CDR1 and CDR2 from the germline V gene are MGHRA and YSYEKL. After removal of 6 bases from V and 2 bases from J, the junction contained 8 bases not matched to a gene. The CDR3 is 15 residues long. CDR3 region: CASRNLQGPTDTQYF. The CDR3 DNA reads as TGCGCCAGCAGGAACCTACAGGGGCCCACAGATACGCAGTATTTT.

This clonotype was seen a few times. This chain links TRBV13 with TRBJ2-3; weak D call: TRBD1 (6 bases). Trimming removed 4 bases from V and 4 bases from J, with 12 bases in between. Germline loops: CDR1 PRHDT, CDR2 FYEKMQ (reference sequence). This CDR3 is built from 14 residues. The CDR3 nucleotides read TGTGCCAGCAGCTCCAACAGGGCCGCAGATACGCAGTATTTT. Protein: CASSSNRAADTQYF.

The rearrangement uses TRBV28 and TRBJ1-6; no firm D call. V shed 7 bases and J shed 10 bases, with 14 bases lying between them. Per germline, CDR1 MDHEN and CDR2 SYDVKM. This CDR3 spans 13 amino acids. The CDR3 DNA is TGTGCCAGCAATAGCGCTTGGCGGTCACCCCTCCACTTT. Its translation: CASNSAWRSPLHF. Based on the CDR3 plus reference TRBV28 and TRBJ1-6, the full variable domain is DVKVTQSSRYLVKRTGEKVFLECVQDMDHENMFWYRQDPGLGLRLIYFSYDVKMKEKGDIPEGYSVSREKKERFSLILESASTNQTSMYLCASNSAWRSPLHFGNGTRLTVT.